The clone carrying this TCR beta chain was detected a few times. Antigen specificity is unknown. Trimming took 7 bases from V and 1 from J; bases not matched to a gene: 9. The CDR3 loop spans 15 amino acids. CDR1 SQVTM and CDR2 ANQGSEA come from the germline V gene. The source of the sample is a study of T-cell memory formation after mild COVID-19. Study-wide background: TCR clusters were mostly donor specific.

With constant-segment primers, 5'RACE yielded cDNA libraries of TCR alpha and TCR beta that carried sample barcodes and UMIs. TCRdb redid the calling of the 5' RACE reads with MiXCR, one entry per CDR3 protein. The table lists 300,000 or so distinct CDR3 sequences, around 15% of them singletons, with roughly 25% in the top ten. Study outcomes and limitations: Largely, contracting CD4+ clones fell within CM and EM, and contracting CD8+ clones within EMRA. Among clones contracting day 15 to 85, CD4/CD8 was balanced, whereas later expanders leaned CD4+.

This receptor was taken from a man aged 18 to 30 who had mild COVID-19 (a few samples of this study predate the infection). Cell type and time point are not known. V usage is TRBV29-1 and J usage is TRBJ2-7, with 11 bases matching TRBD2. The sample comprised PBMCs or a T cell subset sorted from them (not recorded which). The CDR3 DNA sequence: TGCAGCGCCGGGGGGGGACTAGCGGAATCCTACGAGCAGTACTTC. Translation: CSAGGGLAESYEQYF.